A selection of T cell receptor beta chains follows, all from one sample in a study of blood T cell repertoires in COVID-19. The protocol was immunoSEQ multiplex PCR, while the TCRdb copy is restricted to in-frame clones and leaves out a portion. Of some 150,000 clones in the sample, 65% to 90% were seen once. The sequencing input was peripheral blood. The receptors derive from a woman aged 45 to 65 with acute or convalescent COVID-19. Each CDR3 is given with its conserved first and last residue. The order of the fields is J gene, V gene, CDR3 protein.

>TRBJ2-1|TRBV7-3
CASSAQGTYNEQFF
>TRBJ2-3|TRBV13
CASSLGRGGYAGVRDTQYF
>TRBJ2-7|TRBV5-1
CASSPSPSGSTYEQYF
>TRBJ2-1|TRBV29-1
CSAGGGASGRALNEQFF
>TRBJ2-3|TRBV10-1
CASSESLTSGASTDTQYF
>TRBJ1-4|TRBV27
CASRYPGEKLFF
>TRBJ1-1|TRBV7-9
CASSLPDRGLEAFF
>TRBJ1-1|TRBV9
CASSVVSGTARAFF
>TRBJ1-6|TRBV10-2
CASSADSGSPLHF
>TRBJ2-7|TRBV6-5
CASSPSGTNSYEQYF
>TRBJ1-1|TRBV5-4
CASSGPGQGNTEAFF
>TRBJ2-5|TRBV2
CASSVGRLKETQYF
>TRBJ2-2|TRBV5-1
CASTHGTGPAGELFF
>TRBJ1-1|TRBV9
CASSLAGNTEAFF
>TRBJ2-3|TRBV7-3
CASSFAGGPTDTQYF
>TRBJ2-3|TRBV19
CASSIGGGGGDTQYF
>TRBJ2-5|TRBV2
CASSDSGGGQETQYF
>TRBJ2-7|TRBV7-7
CASSLATGVPPYEQYF
>TRBJ2-1|TRBV3-1/TRBV3-2
CASSQRDSANEQFF
>TRBJ2-7|TRBV18
CASSPLIGPGQRSYEQYF
>TRBJ1-4|TRBV6-6
CASSARDRGRDEKLFF
>TRBJ1-2|TRBV20-1
CSARGSDGYTF
>TRBJ1-5|TRBV2
CASSGSQGSNQPQHF
>TRBJ2-7|TRBV7-6
CASSLGASATSGDYEQYF
>TRBJ2-5|TRBV27
CASGVDRVAETQYF
>TRBJ1-4|TRBV18
CASSLDRARNEKLFF
>TRBJ2-1|TRBV6-5
CASSKDSGEQFF
>TRBJ1-2|TRBV28
CAGGQRNPANYGYTF
>TRBJ1-2|TRBV7-2
CASSSKNRELGYTF
>TRBJ1-6|TRBV5-1
CASSQDRPDSPLHF
>TRBJ1-2|TRBV7-9
CASSLAGGGSYGYTF
>TRBJ2-3|TRBV4-2
CASSQYQGTDTQYF
>TRBJ1-1|TRBV6-6
CASSYVQGGGAFF
>TRBJ2-5|TRBV4-3
CASSPGTGTQETQYF
>TRBJ1-1|TRBV7-7
CASSFGGREDTEAFF
>TRBJ1-1|TRBV5-1
CASSSTGLNTEAFF
>TRBJ2-1|TRBV7-2
CASSAGSPQFF
>TRBJ1-2|TRBV9
CASSVESRGNYGYTF
>TRBJ2-7|TRBV3-1/TRBV3-2
CASRGLAGGTYEQYF
>TRBJ2-2|TRBV3-1/TRBV3-2
CASSQPSTGRSNTGELFF
>TRBJ1-2|TRBV7-6
CASSQMTGVVNYGYTF
>TRBJ1-6|TRBV4-3
CASSQGQWQTTSPLHF
>TRBJ1-2|TRBV7-9
CASSWYGDRNYGYTF
>TRBJ1-1|TRBV5-8
CASSLAGGEAFF
>TRBJ1-2|TRBV10-3
CAISDKDSFYGYTF